These T cell receptor beta chains were read from a single sample in a study of T-cell reconstitution after alpha-beta-depleted transplantation in children. TCRdb processed the PCR reads anew with MiXCR; each CDR3 protein has one entry. Found here are fewer than 250,000 distinct CDR3 sequences, approximately 15% of them singletons; the top ten hold approximately 40%. Sequenced here: PBMCs, mostly from graft donor cells, sampled 360 days after TCRalphabeta/CD19-depleted stem cell transplant. These receptors all come from a male patient aged 2-15 years who had a stem cell transplant for acute lymphoblastic leukemia, so the T cells may come from the graft donor. Both conserved end residues are part of each CDR3. A D gene is named only where the DNA matches it firmly.

TRBV11-3 | TRBD1 | CASSKHGGQGWDTQYF
TRBV2 | TRBD2 | CASSAGTSGAYEQYF
TRBV11-2 | TRBD2 | CASSLGLAGASYNEQFF
TRBV5-1 | . | CASSGGLMNTEAFF
TRBV28 | . | CASSPPSIYQETQYF
TRBV5-1 | . | CASSLAGAEETQYF
TRBV7-2 | TRBD2 | CASSRLPAGGPGVTQYF
TRBV5-5 | . | CASSLGGGAGGELFF
TRBV29-1 | TRBD2 | CSVVGTSGGQLSTDTQYF
TRBV29-1 | . | CSVARIQDGYTF
TRBV12-3/TRBV12-4 | . | CASSYRVVGANVLTF